Listed here are 30 T cell receptor beta chains from one sample, sequenced in a study of regulatory T cells in long-lasting Graves disease. Regarding time point: persistent/refractory GD, antithyroid drugs over 5 years with positive TRAb. Extracted PBMC RNA gave rise to the TCR library. Building the TCR beta libraries relied on iRepertoire HTBI primers, and CDR3 regions underwent Arm-PCR. MiXCR, applied by TCRdb to the multiplex PCR reads, yields one record per CDR3 protein. Altogether 650,000 to 850,000 distinct CDR3 sequences are present, around 30% being singletons, with the ten largest covering around 42%. Source: peripheral blood mononuclear cells (PBMCs), taken when the disease was refractory, from a patient treated with antithyroid drugs. The receptor source for this set is a female donor with Graves disease.

This chain uses TRBV29-1 with TRBJ2-7, with D hard to call. This CDR3 has 13 residues. From germline, CDR1 is SQVTM and CDR2 ANQGSEA. Deletions cut 4 bases from V and 3 bases from J, with 13 bases between. CDR3 residues: CSVAGGPDYEQYF. The CDR3 nucleotides are TGCAGCGTTGCTGGCGGCCCGGACTACGAGCAGTACTTC.

This clonotype occurred a few times. V gene TRBV12-3 or TRBV12-4 combines with J gene TRBJ2-1; 8 positions agree with TRBD2. V lost 6 bases and J lost 4; bases outside the gene matches: 5. This CDR3 spans 14 amino acids. The CDR3 protein is CASRGLAGYNEQFF. The CDR3 region has the DNA TGTGCCAGCAGGGGTTTAGCGGGATACAATGAGCAGTTCTTC.

This chain links TRBV20-1 with TRBJ2-2, with D possibly being TRBD2 (6 bases). The CDR3 consists of 18 residues. Germline V CDR1 and CDR2: DFQATT, SNEGSKA (reference sequence). Deletions cut 1 base from V and 4 bases from J, with 22 bases between. CDR3 in DNA: TGCAGTGCTAGAGCCGGAGTTGTCGCTAGCGTAGGCACCGGGGAGCTGTTTTTT. Encoded protein: CSARAGVVASVGTGELFF.

There are many counts of this clonotype. The chain recombines TRBV28 with TRBJ1-6; 10 bases fit TRBD1. This CDR3 contains 14 residues. After removal of 3 bases from V and 9 bases from J, the junction contained 2 bases not matched to a gene. Germline V gene sequence: CDR1 MDHEN, CDR2 SYDVKM. The DNA for the CDR3 is TGTGCCAGCAGTTTGGGGGACAGGGGTTCACCCCTCCACTTT. Translating it yields CASSLGDRGSPLHF. The complete variable domain, with remaining parts taken from reference TRBV28 and TRBJ1-6, reads DVKVTQSSRYLVKRTGEKVFLECVQDMDHENMFWYRQDPGLGLRLIYFSYDVKMKEKGDIPEGYSVSREKKERFSLILESASTNQTSMYLCASSLGDRGSPLHFGNGTRLTVT.

This chain connects TRBV29-1 to TRBJ1-2, with D possibly TRBD1 on 5 matching bases. The germline V and J ends were trimmed by 6 bases and 0 bases, with 11 bases remaining between them. The CDR3 has 13 residues. Germline CDR1 reads SQVTM; CDR2 reads ANQGSEA. This chain's CDR3 is CSVRGGANYGYTF. In DNA, the CDR3 is TGCAGCGTCCGCGGGGGAGCTAACTATGGCTACACCTTC.

This chain connects TRBV12-3 or TRBV12-4 to TRBJ2-5; D remains ambiguous. Trimming left V 1 base short and J 5 bases short, with 11 bases between. The CDR3 runs to 14 residues. The DNA for the CDR3 is TGTGCCAGCAGTTTAGGACCGCCGGAGGAGACCCAGTACTTC. The encoded protein is CASSLGPPEETQYF.

This chain links TRBV28 with TRBJ1-1; the match to TRBD1 covers 9 bases. The ends lost 6 bases at V and 6 bases at J; junction bases unmatched: 8. This CDR3 region has 14 residues. The germline V gene encodes CDR1 MDHEN and CDR2 SYDVKM. The CDR3 DNA sequence: TGTGCCAGCAGGCCCGGGACAGGGACTGCTGAAGCTTTCTTT. Protein sequence: CASRPGTGTAEAFF.

The V gene is TRBV28, the J gene TRBJ2-5; the D call may be TRBD1 or TRBD2 (5 bases each). This CDR3 spans 14 amino acids. Deletions cut 2 bases from V and 6 bases from J, with 13 bases between. Germline V gene sequence: CDR1 MDHEN, CDR2 SYDVKM. CDR3 amino acids: CASSLTGTAQTQYF. The CDR3 DNA is TGTGCCAGCAGTTTAACGGGGACGGCGCAGACCCAGTACTTC. The whole variable domain, remainder taken from reference TRBV28 and TRBJ2-5, is DVKVTQSSRYLVKRTGEKVFLECVQDMDHENMFWYRQDPGLGLRLIYFSYDVKMKEKGDIPEGYSVSREKKERFSLILESASTNQTSMYLCASSLTGTAQTQYFGPGTRLLVL.

The chain couples TRBV20-1 to TRBJ1-5, with D possibly being TRBD1 (5 bases). This CDR3 spans 14 amino acids. V was shortened by 7 bases and J by 0 bases, with 13 bases between the two germline ends. Looked up from germline, CDR1 is DFQATT and CDR2 is SNEGSKA (reference sequence). CDR3 loop: CSVWRGSSNQPQHF. CDR3 coding DNA: TGCAGTGTCTGGAGGGGAAGTAGCAATCAGCCCCAGCATTTT.

This sequence joins TRBV7-3 and TRBJ2-3; 7 bases align to TRBD1. The germline CDR1 and CDR2 sequences are SGHTA and FQGTGA. This CDR3 region has 15 residues. V was clipped by 4 bases and J by 5 bases; unmatched bases: 9. CDR3 nucleotides: TGTGCCAGCAGCTCGCAGGGGGAGCGGCAAGATACGCAGTATTTT. It translates to CASSSQGERQDTQYF.

The gene calls are TRBV9 and TRBJ1-1; no firm D call. Germline CDR1 reads SGDLS; CDR2 reads YYNGEE. Trimming left V 0 bases short and J 0 bases short, with 9 bases between. This CDR3 contains 15 residues. The CDR3 region has the DNA TGTGCCAGCAGCGTAGTGGGGAGCATGAACACTGAAGCTTTCTTT. Translating it yields CASSVVGSMNTEAFF.

The sample holds many counts of this clonotype. Here the CDR3 reads CASRQGLNTEAFF. The CDR3, as DNA: TGTGCCAGCAGACAGGGTCTAAACACTGAAGCTTTCTTT. This chain joins TRBV2 and TRBJ1-1; possibly TRBD1 for D (6 bases). CDR1 SNHLY and CDR2 FYNNEI come from the germline V gene. The CDR3 is 13 amino acids. Trimming took 6 bases from V and 2 from J, leaving 10 bases between them.

The chain employs TRBV11-2 and TRBJ2-1; 10 nucleotides agree with TRBD2. The V gene's germline CDR1 is SGHAT and CDR2 FQNNGV. The CDR3 has 16 residues. Trimming removed 6 bases from V and 4 bases from J; junction bases left unmatched: 9. The CDR3 protein is CASRVVSGLAYNEQFF. The CDR3 DNA reads as TGTGCCAGCAGGGTAGTTTCGGGACTAGCGTACAATGAGCAGTTCTTC.

This clonotype appeared many times. The chain couples TRBV6-5 to TRBJ1-2; 9 nucleotides agree with TRBD1. The V segment lost 2 bases and the J segment 3 bases; nucleotides outside the gene matches: 4. From germline, CDR1 is MNHEY and CDR2 SVGAGI. The CDR3 extends over 15 amino acids. As DNA, the CDR3 is TGTGCCAGCAGTTACGGGGGACAGGGCGACTATGGCTACACCTTC. Its translation: CASSYGGQGDYGYTF.

V and J are TRBV20-1 and TRBJ2-7, with 10 bases fitting TRBD1. There are 14 residues in the CDR3. The ends lost 0 bases at V and 3 bases at J; junction bases unmatched: 2. Germline V CDR1 and CDR2: DFQATT, SNEGSKA (reference sequence). CDR3 coding DNA: TGCAGTGCTAGAGATGGGACAGGGGTCTACGAGCAGTACTTC. It codes for CSARDGTGVYEQYF.

The chain carries TRBV29-1 and TRBJ2-1; perhaps TRBD2 as D (5 bases). CDR3 size: 13 residues. The germline gives CDR1 SQVTM, CDR2 ANQGSEA. Trimming stripped 8 bases from V and 2 bases from J, with 13 bases between. This CDR3 is CSSRTQTYNEQFF. CDR3 bases: TGCAGCTCACGGACTCAAACCTACAATGAGCAGTTCTTC.

The table lists this clonotype with many counts. The junction and the germline gene differ at one end; a read error may be behind it. The rearrangement joins TRBV5-1 to TRBJ1-2, with TRBD1 matching over 9 bases. Germline V gene lookup returns CDR1 SGHRS and CDR2 YFSETQ. The CDR3 runs to 13 residues. The CDR3 sequence: CASSLQGADGYTF. For the CDR3, the DNA is TGTGCCAGCAGTTTACAGGGGGCCGATGGCTACACCTTC.

This clonotype was found once. This rearrangement joins TRBV27 to TRBJ1-4; tentatively, D is TRBD1 (5 bases). V lost 2 bases, J lost 11 bases, and 9 bases lay in between. This CDR3 has 12 amino acids. Germline V gene data show CDR1 as MNHEY and CDR2 as SMNVEV (reference sequence). CDR3 sequence reads: CASSLKGNKLFF. Written as DNA, the CDR3 is TGTGCCAGCAGTTTAAAGGGGAATAAACTGTTTTTT.

The genes are TRBV12-3 or TRBV12-4 and TRBJ1-3; unclear D gene. V lost 0 bases, J lost 4 bases, and 10 bases lay in between. The CDR3 runs to 15 residues. CDR3 loop: CASSLAPQGGNTIYF. The DNA of the CDR3 is TGTGCCAGCAGTTTAGCCCCCCAAGGGGGAAACACCATATATTTT.

This chain links TRBV19 with TRBJ1-6; perhaps TRBD1 as D (5 bases). Germline CDR1 and CDR2: LNHDA and SQIVND (reference sequence). The CDR3 loop spans 13 amino acids. Trimming shortened V by 9 bases and J by 7 bases, and 13 bases separated the two germline ends. The CDR3 is CASGDVANSPLHF. CDR3 DNA: TGTGCCAGCGGGGACGTCGCGAATTCACCCCTCCACTTT.

This chain connects TRBV7-8 to TRBJ2-2, with TRBD2 matching over 8 bases. Germline CDR1 and CDR2: SGHVS and FQNEAQ. Trimming at V came to 10 bases and at J to 6 bases, leaving 19 bases not matched to a gene. CDR3 length equals 17 residues. The CDR3 is CATSGRISFEGAGELFF. CDR3 coding DNA: TGTGCCACGAGCGGGAGAATCTCATTCGAGGGGGCCGGGGAGCTGTTTTTT.

This clonotype has ten or more counts. The chain links TRBV2 to TRBJ2-7; D ambiguous. In germline, CDR1 is SNHLY, CDR2 FYNNEI. With 3 bases removed from V and 2 bases from J, the gap between germline ends came to 14 bases. The CDR3 spans 15 residues. CDR3 amino acids: CASSDIGPAAYEQYF. In DNA, the CDR3 is TGTGCCAGCAGTGATATCGGGCCGGCGGCCTACGAGCAGTACTTC.

This clonotype was counted between two and nine times. The CDR3 sequence is CASSLVTWTGSGNTIYF. The CDR3, as DNA: TGTGCCAGCAGTTTAGTGACGTGGACAGGGTCTGGAAACACCATATATTTT. This chain joins TRBV12-3 or TRBV12-4 and TRBJ1-3; TRBD1 aligns across 8 bases. The CDR3 extends over 17 amino acids. V lost 1 base to trimming and J lost 1 base; unmatched junction nucleotides: 6.

The DNA for the CDR3 is TGTGCCAGCAGCTTCCTCAGGAGCGTCCACGAGCAGTACTTC. Translated, it gives CASSFLRSVHEQYF. The V gene is TRBV11-2, the J gene TRBJ2-7; the D is unclear. V was clipped by 3 bases and J by 5 bases, with 14 bases between them. The germline gives CDR1 SGHAT, CDR2 FQNNGV. CDR3 length: 14 residues.

The table lists this clonotype with a few counts. The chain recombines TRBV28 with TRBJ1-6, with a possible D match to TRBD1 (6 bases). Trimming removed 4 bases from V and 7 bases from J, with 14 bases in between. From germline, CDR1 is MDHEN and CDR2 SYDVKM. This CDR3 is built from 15 residues. The CDR3 coding sequence is TGTGCCAGCAGTTCCACCGTAGGGGGGAATTCACCCCTCCACTTT. It specifies CASSSTVGGNSPLHF.

The rearrangement uses TRBV29-1 and TRBJ1-3, with 8 bases that match TRBD1. In germline, CDR1 is SQVTM, CDR2 ANQGSEA. The ends lost 1 base at V and 4 bases at J; junction bases unmatched: 0. The CDR3 sequence is 13 residues long. DNA for the CDR3: TGCAGCGTTGAAGGGACAGGGGGAAACACCATATATTTT. This gives the protein CSVEGTGGNTIYF.

This clonotype was detected a few times. V and J are TRBV20-1 and TRBJ1-1; D remains ambiguous. The CDR3 is 14 residues long. The ends were cut back, 2 bases at V and 1 base at J, with 11 bases in the middle. The germline CDR1 and CDR2 sequences are DFQATT and SNEGSKA (reference sequence). CDR3 DNA: TGCAGTGCTAGACGCTCTGGGTCGAACACTGAAGCTTTCTTT. It specifies CSARRSGSNTEAFF.

The J gene is TRBJ2-7, the V gene TRBV6-5; D is undetermined. The CDR3 covers 15 residues. The germline CDR1 and CDR2 sequences are MNHEY and SVGAGI. Trimming pared 2 bases from V and 5 bases from J, leaving 16 bases between. CDR3 region: CASSYRPLILDEQYF. CDR3 DNA: TGTGCCAGCAGTTACAGGCCCCTGATATTGGACGAGCAGTACTTC.

The chain couples TRBV6-2 or TRBV6-3 to TRBJ1-1; no definite D call. Germline V gene data show CDR1 as MNHEY and CDR2 as SVGEGT. CDR3 length: 13 amino acids. The ends were cut back, 7 bases at V and 1 base at J, with 10 bases in the middle. The CDR3 DNA reads TGTGCCAGCACCCACTCGGGGAACACTGAAGCTTTCTTT. This gives the protein CASTHSGNTEAFF.

This clonotype was found a few times. This sequence joins TRBV6-5 and TRBJ2-4; either TRBD1 or TRBD2 may fit D (6 bases each). V was shortened by 2 bases and J by 1 base, with 12 bases between the two germline ends. The length of the CDR3 is 16 residues. Germline V CDR1 and CDR2: MNHEY, SVGAGI. CDR3 nucleotides: TGTGCCAGCAGTTACAATAGGAGGGGGGCCAAAAACATTCAGTACTTC. As protein: CASSYNRRGAKNIQYF.